Sequencing of this TCR beta chain was carried out in a study of siplizumab effects on memory and regulatory T cells (dated by TCRdb to the late 2010s). Background on the whole study: The study examined how the anti-CD2 antibody siplizumab affects alloreactive T-cell subsets in allogeneic mixed lymphocyte reactions built from human PBMCs. Overall study results and their limits: No functional confirmation was obtained for the suppressive function of proliferating Tregs from siplizumab cultures. Sequences below about 10^-5 frequency were poorly captured, so only a minor fraction of alloreactive clones could be mapped to unstimulated subsets. Of the alloreactive CD4+ clones that could be mapped, the Treg-derived share averaged about 63% with siplizumab compared with around 25% in control reactions. The cumulative frequency of alloreactive sequences that could be traced back to unstimulated CD4+ memory T cells was significantly reduced by siplizumab. About 75-95% of proliferating CD4+ or CD8+ clones could not be given a naive or memory phenotype. Greater diversity appeared to be present in unstimulated naive T cells than in memory T cells, and a substantial contribution to the alloresponse seemed to be made by naive cells.

Sorted unstimulated T cells and proliferating T cells recovered from mixed lymphocyte reactions were subjected to TCRbeta CDR3 sequencing. Fresh whole blood from approximately ten HLA-typed healthy donors was used to isolate PBMCs. Taken from the germline V gene, the CDR1 and CDR2 loops are MDHEN and SYDVKM. Cut back by 2 bases and 5 bases, the V and J ends lie 15 bases apart. The CDR3 has 15 amino acids, counting the end cysteine and phenylalanine. Here the CDR3 DNA is all that survives: 45 bases in frame from base 1. In regard to this clone: It has no known antigen specificity. Within one base of it there is no much larger clone, and no base qualities were kept.

The library was made by the immunoSEQ multiplex PCR assay. Roughly 10^5 TCR templates per sample were assayed on the deep sequencing platform. Genomic DNA extracted from sorted T cells was used for TCRbeta CDR3 sequencing. The original pipeline was this. The R programming language was used for the clonal analysis of the TCRbeta CDR3 data. Alloreactive CD4+ and CD8+ clones were identified by comparing unstimulated samples to CFSE-low samples taken after the reaction. Alloreactive CD4+ clones were assigned to regulatory or non-regulatory origin by matching sequences to sorted unstimulated Treg and non-Treg repertoires. In TCRdb, the immuneACCESS table is reduced to in-frame sequences with V and J assigned. These tables do not hold every clone; where another copy was compared, an unresolved V gene accounts for under half, and the others remain unexplained. V, J and clone size were drawn from that table, and D and trimming were deduced from the DNA. The sample contains 80,000 to 130,000 clones, approximately 91% of them found a single time. Around 2.7% of the sample belongs to the ten largest clones.

Sequenced: CD4+ T cells sorted from blood. The chain is encoded by TRBV28 joined to TRBJ1-2; the D segment could be TRBD1, given 5 matching bases. This sequence was found in a human donor in good health. Some clones in this sample may be carry-over from other donors' samples. The sequenced DNA: TGTGCCAGCAGTTTAGAAGGGGCCGCTAGGTATGGCTACACCTTC. It is translated as CASSLEGAARYGYTF.